This entry is about one T cell receptor (beta chain). Its antigen is not identified. Purities in excess of 95% were seen in all sorted populations. The record originates from a study of beta chain features in type 1 diabetes. Notes on the study in general: For patients, the naive, central memory and Treg TCRB repertoires appeared more alike than for healthy donors.

Investigators reverse transcribed all isolated RNA, so they sequenced expressed TCRB transcripts. Measured with immunoSEQ multiplex PCR; TCRdb has only the in-frame clones, and not every one. The table shows 350,000 to 450,000 clones, with 14% occurring only once. This clonotype originated in a man aged 25-45 years in good health. The sample comprised naive CD4+ T cells from blood.

This CDR3 is CASSLRSKGGTDTQYF. In nucleotides, the CDR3 is TGCGCCAGCAGCTTGAGGTCGAAGGGGGGCACAGATACGCAGTATTTT. The V gene is TRBV5-1, the J gene TRBJ2-3, with D perhaps matching TRBD1 (6 bases). This CDR3 region has 16 residues. Between the trimmed V and J ends, which lost 1 base and 1 base, there was a span of 13 bases. The germline CDR1 and CDR2 sequences are SGHRS and YFSETQ. The full variable domain, rest sourced from reference TRBV5-1 and TRBJ2-3, is KAGVTQTPRYLIKTRGQQVTLSCSPISGHRSVSWYQQTPGQGLQFLFEYFSETQRNKGNFPGRFSGRQFSNSRSEMNVSTLELGDSALYLCASSLRSKGGTDTQYFGPGTRLTVL.